This T cell receptor (beta chain) was captured in a study of vaccination effects on CD4 cells after COVID-19. Study details: Each participant was administered two doses of either the BNT162b2 or the mRNA-1273 vaccine. A couple of convalescent patients were sampled 16 days and one week before vaccination. General observations from the study: Vaccine- and infection-induced clones showed marked clonal contraction late following vaccination.

Sequenced by immunoSEQ multiplex PCR; TCRdb stores in-frame clones only, minus some. The table includes around 25,000 clones, about three quarters detected once. On this clone itself: Antigen unknown.

Per the germline V gene, CDR1 is SGHDN and CDR2 is FVKESK. The CDR3 is 18 amino acids. V shed 1 base, J shed 5 bases, and the junction held 12 bases outside the gene matches. Antigen-specific CD4+ T cells were first expanded with viral peptide pools by the ViraFEST assay and only then sequenced. Subsequent to a culture period of less than twelve days, CD4+ T cells were isolated. The person had PCR-confirmed SARS-CoV-2 infection between March and December 2020. IL-2 medium was substituted for half the medium on days 3 and 7. Material: CD4+ T cells from PBMCs cultured with HCoV-NL63 spike peptides, obtained before COVID-19 vaccination. This chain connects TRBV14 to TRBJ2-3, with 10 bases identical to TRBD2. This clonotype originated in a human donor who had a prior SARS-CoV-2 infection. The CDR3 loop reads CASSQGTSGTAGGDTQYF. DNA of the CDR3: TGTGCCAGCAGCCAAGGAACTAGCGGGACCGCCGGTGGAGATACGCAGTATTTT.